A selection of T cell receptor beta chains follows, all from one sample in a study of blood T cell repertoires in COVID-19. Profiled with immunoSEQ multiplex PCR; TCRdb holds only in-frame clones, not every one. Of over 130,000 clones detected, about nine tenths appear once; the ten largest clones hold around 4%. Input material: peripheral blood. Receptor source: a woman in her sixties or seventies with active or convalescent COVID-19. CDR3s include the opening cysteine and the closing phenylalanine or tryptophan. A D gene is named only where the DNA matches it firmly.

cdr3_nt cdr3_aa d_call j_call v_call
TGCGCCAGCAGCCCTCAGGGAGAGGGACTCGAGCAGTACTTC CASSPQGEGLEQYF - TRBJ2-7 TRBV5-1
TGTGCCAGCAGCTTAGGCGGGGGGGGGCGGACAGATACGCAGTATTTT CASSLGGGGRTDTQYF TRBD2 TRBJ2-3 TRBV7-8
TGTGCCAGCAGCTTAGGAGGGGGTTCAATTGAAGCTTTCTTT CASSLGGGSIEAFF - TRBJ1-1 TRBV7-2
TGTGCCAGCAGCCGCGGGATACCGGAGACCCAGTACTTC CASSRGIPETQYF - TRBJ2-5 TRBV7-8
TGTGCCAGCAGCACCCGACAGAGCCAAAACACCGGGGAGCTGTTTTTT CASSTRQSQNTGELFF - TRBJ2-2 TRBV14
TGTGCCTGGAGTCCTTCGGGGGCCTATAATTCACCCCTCCACTTT CAWSPSGAYNSPLHF - TRBJ1-6 TRBV30
TGTGCCAGCAGCTTCTTTAGCGGGGGACAAGAGACCCAGTACTTC CASSFFSGGQETQYF TRBD2 TRBJ2-5 TRBV7-2
TGTGCCATCAGTGATTTGAGTGAGCAGTTCTTC CAISDLSEQFF - TRBJ2-1 TRBV10-3
TGTGCCAGCAGTTCGGGAGAGACCCAGTACTTC CASSSGETQYF - TRBJ2-5 TRBV6-2/TRBV6-3
TGTGCCTGGGGGAGGACAGGGCCCTATAATTCACCCCTCCACTTT CAWGRTGPYNSPLHF TRBD1 TRBJ1-6 TRBV30
TGTGCCTGGAACAGGGGGCTTAACTATGGCTACACCTTC CAWNRGLNYGYTF TRBD1 TRBJ1-2 TRBV30
TGTGCCAGCAGCTTAGGGGAGCCCCGCTTCTACGAGCAGTACTTC CASSLGEPRFYEQYF - TRBJ2-7 TRBV11-2